This TCR beta chain was captured by sequencing in a study of cytomegalovirus exposure and HLA in healthy donors. Notes on the study in general: Some public TCRs appeared in many individuals, while most sequences were rare. Accurate prediction of most subjects' HLA-A and HLA-B alleles from TCR beta sequences was reported.

Participants comprised healthy donors of bone marrow. A multiplex PCR was run with 60 Vbeta primers and 13 Jbeta primers. Produced via immunoSEQ multiplex PCR; TCRdb's table is partial and in-frame only. Among around 200,000 clones, around 83% were seen once, and the ten largest hold around 1.2%. Details on this clone: What it recognizes is unknown.

The length of the CDR3 is 18 residues. Germline assignment: CDR1 LGHNA and CDR2 YNFKEQ. V lost 0 bases and J lost 2; bases outside the gene matches: 9. This chain connects TRBV4-2 to TRBJ2-5, with 10 bases matching TRBD2. The specimen sequenced was PBMCs. This clonotype originated in a girl aged 2 to 10 in good health and CMV-seropositive. The CDR3: CASSQDGPSGGGQETQYF. As DNA, the CDR3 is TGTGCCAGCAGCCAAGATGGGCCTAGCGGGGGCGGGCAAGAGACCCAGTACTTC.